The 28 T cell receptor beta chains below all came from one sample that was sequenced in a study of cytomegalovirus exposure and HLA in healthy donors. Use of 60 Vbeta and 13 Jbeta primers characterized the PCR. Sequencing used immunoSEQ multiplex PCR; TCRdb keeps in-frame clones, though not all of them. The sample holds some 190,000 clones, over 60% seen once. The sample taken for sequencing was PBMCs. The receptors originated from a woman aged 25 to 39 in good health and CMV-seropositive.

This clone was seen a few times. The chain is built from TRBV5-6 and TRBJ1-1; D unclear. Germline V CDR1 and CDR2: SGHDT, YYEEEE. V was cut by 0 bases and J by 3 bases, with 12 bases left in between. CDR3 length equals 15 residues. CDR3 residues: CASSLGLMGDTEAFF. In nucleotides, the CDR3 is TGTGCCAGCAGCTTGGGGCTGATGGGCGACACTGAAGCTTTCTTT. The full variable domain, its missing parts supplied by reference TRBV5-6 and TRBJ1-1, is DAGVTQSPTHLIKTRGQQVTLRCSPKSGHDTVSWYQQALGQGPQFIFQYYEEEERQRGNFPDRFSGHQFPNYSSELNVNALLLGDSALYLCASSLGLMGDTEAFFGQGTRLTVV.

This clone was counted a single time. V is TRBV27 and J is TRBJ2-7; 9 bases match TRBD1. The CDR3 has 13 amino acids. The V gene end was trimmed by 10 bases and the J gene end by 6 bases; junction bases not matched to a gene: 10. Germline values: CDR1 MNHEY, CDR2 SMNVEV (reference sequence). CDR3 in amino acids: CATQGTGYGEQYF. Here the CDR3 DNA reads TGTGCCACCCAAGGGACAGGGTACGGCGAGCAGTACTTC.

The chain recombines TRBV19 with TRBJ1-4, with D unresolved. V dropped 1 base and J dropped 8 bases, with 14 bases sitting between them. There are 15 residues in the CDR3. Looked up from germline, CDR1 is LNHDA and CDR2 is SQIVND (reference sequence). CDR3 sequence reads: CASSIGGIQREKLFF. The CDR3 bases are TGTGCCAGTAGTATAGGAGGAATTCAACGCGAAAAACTGTTTTTT.

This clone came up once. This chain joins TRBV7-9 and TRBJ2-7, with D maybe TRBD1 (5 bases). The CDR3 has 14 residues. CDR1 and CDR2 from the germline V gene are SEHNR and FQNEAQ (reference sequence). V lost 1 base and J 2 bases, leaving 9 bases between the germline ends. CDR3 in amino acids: CASSLGNRPYEQYF. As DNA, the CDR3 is TGTGCCAGCAGCTTAGGGAACAGGCCCTACGAGCAGTACTTC.

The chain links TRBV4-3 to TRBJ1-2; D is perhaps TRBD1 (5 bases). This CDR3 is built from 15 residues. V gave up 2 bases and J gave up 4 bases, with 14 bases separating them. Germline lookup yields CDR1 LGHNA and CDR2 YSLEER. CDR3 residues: CASSQRRGSIYGYTF. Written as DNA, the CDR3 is TGCGCCAGCAGCCAAAGAAGGGGCAGTATCTATGGCTACACCTTC.

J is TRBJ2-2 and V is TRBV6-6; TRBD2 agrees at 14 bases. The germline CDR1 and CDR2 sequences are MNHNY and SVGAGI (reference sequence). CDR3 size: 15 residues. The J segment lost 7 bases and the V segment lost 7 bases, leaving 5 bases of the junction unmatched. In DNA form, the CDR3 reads TGTGCCAGCACCACCGGGACTAGCGGGAGCGGGGAGCTGTTTTTT. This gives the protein CASTTGTSGSGELFF.

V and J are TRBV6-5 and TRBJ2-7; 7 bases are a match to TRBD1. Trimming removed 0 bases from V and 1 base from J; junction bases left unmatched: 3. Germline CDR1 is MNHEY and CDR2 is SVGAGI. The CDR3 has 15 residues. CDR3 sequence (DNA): TGTGCCAGCAGTTACTCTGGCAGGGGGTCCTACGAGCAGTACTTC. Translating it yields CASSYSGRGSYEQYF.

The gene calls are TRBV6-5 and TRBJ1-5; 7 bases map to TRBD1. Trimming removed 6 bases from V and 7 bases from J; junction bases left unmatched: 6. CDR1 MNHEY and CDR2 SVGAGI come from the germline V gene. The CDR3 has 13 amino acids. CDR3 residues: CASSDTGVQPQHF. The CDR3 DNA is TGTGCCAGCAGCGACACAGGGGTGCAGCCCCAGCATTTT.

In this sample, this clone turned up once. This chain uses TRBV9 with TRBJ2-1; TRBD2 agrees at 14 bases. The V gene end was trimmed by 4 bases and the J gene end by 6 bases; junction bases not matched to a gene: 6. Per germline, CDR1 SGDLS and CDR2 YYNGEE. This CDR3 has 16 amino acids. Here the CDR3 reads CASSPWTSGGSNEQFF. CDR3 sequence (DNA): TGTGCCAGCAGCCCATGGACTAGCGGGGGGTCCAATGAGCAGTTCTTC.

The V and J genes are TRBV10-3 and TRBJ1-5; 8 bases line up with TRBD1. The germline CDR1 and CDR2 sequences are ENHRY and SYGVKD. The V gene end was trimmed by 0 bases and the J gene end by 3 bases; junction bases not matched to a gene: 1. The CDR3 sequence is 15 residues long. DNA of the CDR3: TGTGCCATCAGTGAGTCGGACAGGGACAATCAGCCCCAGCATTTT. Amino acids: CAISESDRDNQPQHF.

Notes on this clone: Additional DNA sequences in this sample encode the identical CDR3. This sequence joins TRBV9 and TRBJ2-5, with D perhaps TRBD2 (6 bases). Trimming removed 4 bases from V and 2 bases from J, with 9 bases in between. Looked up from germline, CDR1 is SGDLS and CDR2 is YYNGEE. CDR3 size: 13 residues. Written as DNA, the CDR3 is TGTGCCAGCAGCCCCCGGGGGCAAGAGACCCAGTACTTC. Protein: CASSPRGQETQYF.

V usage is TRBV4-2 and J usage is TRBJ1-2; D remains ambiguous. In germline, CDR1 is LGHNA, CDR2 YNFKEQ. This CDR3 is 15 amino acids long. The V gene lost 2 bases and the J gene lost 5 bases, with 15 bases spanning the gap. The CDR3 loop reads CASSQSDSLGYGYTF. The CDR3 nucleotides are TGTGCCAGCAGCCAATCGGACTCCCTCGGGTATGGCTACACCTTC.

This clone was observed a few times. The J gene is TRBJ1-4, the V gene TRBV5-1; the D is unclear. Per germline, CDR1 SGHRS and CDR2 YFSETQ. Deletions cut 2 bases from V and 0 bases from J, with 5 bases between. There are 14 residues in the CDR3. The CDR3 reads CASSLATTNEKLFF. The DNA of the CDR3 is TGCGCCAGCAGCTTAGCCACAACTAATGAAAAACTGTTTTTT. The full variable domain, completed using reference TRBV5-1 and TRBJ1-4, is KAGVTQTPRYLIKTRGQQVTLSCSPISGHRSVSWYQQTPGQGLQFLFEYFSETQRNKGNFPGRFSGRQFSNSRSEMNVSTLELGDSALYLCASSLATTNEKLFFGSGTQLSVL.

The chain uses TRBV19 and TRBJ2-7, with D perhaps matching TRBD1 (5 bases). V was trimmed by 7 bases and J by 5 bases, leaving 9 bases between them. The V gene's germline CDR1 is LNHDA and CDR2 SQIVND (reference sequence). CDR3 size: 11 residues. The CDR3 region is CASTGNHEQYF. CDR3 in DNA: TGTGCCAGTACAGGGAACCACGAGCAGTACTTC.

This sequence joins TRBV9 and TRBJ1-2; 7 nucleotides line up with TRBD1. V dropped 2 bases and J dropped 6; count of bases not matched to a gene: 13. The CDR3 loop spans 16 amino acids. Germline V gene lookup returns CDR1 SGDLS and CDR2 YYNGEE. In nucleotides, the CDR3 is TGTGCCAGCAGCGTTAGTAGGGGGCTAACGGGGGATGGCTACACCTTC. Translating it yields CASSVSRGLTGDGYTF.

The CDR3 bases are TGTGCCATCAGTGAGTCGCGGGAGAACACTGAAGCTTTCTTT. Amino acids: CAISESRENTEAFF. The chain is built from TRBV10-3 and TRBJ1-1; unclear D gene. Per the germline V gene, CDR1 is ENHRY and CDR2 is SYGVKD. The CDR3 contains 14 residues. Deletions cut 0 bases from V and 1 base from J, with 6 bases between.

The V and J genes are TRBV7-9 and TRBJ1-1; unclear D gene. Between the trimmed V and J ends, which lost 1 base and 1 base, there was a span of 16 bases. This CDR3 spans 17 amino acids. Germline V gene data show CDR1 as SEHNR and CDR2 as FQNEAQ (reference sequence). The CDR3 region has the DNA TGTGCCAGCAGCTTAGTCACGGGGATGAGAGCGAACACTGAAGCTTTCTTT. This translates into CASSLVTGMRANTEAFF.

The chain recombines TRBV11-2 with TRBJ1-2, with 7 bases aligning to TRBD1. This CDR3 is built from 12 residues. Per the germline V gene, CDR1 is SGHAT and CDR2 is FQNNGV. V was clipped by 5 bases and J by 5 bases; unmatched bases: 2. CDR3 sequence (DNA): TGTGCCAGCAGCCAACAGGGGTATGGCTACACCTTC. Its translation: CASSQQGYGYTF.

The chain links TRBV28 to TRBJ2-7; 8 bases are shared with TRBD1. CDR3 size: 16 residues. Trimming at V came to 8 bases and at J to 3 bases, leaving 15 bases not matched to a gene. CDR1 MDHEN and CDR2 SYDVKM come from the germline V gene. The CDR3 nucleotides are TGTGCCAGCTGCTCAAATGGACAGGGAAGGCTCTACGAGCAGTACTTC. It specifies CASCSNGQGRLYEQYF.

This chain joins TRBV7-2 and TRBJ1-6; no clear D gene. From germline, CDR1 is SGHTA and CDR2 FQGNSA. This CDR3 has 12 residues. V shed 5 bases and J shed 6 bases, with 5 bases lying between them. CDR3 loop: CASSPFNSPLHF. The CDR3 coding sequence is TGTGCCAGCAGCCCTTTTAATTCACCCCTCCACTTT.

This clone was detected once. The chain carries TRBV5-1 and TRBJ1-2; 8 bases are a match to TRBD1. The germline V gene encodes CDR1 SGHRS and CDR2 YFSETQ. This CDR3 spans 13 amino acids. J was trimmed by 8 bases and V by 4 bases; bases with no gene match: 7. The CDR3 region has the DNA TGCGCCAGCAGCACGGACAGGGCTAGGGGCTACACCTTC. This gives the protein CASSTDRARGYTF.

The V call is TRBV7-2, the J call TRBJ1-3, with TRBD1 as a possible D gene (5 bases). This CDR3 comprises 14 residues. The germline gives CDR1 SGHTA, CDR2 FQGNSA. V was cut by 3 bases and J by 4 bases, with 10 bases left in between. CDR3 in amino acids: CASSLDNRGNTIYF. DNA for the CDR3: TGTGCCAGCAGCTTGGACAATCGGGGAAACACCATATATTTT.

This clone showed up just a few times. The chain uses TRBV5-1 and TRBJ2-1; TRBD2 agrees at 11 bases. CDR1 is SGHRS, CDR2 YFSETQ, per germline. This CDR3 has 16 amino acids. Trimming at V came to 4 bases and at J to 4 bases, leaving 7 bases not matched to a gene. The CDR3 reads CASSRTSGSGYNEQFF. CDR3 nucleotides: TGCGCCAGCAGCCGAACTAGCGGGAGTGGGTACAATGAGCAGTTCTTC. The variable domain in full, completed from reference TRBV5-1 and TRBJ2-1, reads KAGVTQTPRYLIKTRGQQVTLSCSPISGHRSVSWYQQTPGQGLQFLFEYFSETQRNKGNFPGRFSGRQFSNSRSEMNVSTLELGDSALYLCASSRTSGSGYNEQFFGPGTRLTVL.

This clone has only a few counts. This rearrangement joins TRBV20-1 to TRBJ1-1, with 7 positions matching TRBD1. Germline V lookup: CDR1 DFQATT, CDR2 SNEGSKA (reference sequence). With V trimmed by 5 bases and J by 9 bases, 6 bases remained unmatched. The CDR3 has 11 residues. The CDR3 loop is CSAPGGVKAFF. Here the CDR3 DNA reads TGCAGTGCTCCAGGGGGAGTGAAAGCTTTCTTT.

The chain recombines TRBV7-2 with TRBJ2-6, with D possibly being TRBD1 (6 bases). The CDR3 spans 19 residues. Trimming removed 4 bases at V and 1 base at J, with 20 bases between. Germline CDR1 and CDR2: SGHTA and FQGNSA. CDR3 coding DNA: TGTGCCAGCAGCTGGAGCGCCGGGACATTCAAATCTGGGGCCAACGTCCTGACTTTC. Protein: CASSWSAGTFKSGANVLTF.

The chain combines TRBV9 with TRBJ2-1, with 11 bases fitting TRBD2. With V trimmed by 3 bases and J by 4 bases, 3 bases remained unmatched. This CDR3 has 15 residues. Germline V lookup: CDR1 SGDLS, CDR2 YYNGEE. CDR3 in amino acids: CASSAGLAGYNEQFF. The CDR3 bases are TGTGCCAGCAGCGCCGGACTAGCGGGTTACAATGAGCAGTTCTTC.

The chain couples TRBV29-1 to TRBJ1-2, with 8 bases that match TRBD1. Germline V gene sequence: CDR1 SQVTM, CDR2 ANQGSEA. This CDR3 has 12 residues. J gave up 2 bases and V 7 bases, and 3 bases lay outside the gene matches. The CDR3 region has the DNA TGCAGCGCGGACAGGGCGAACTATGGCTACACCTTC. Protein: CSADRANYGYTF.

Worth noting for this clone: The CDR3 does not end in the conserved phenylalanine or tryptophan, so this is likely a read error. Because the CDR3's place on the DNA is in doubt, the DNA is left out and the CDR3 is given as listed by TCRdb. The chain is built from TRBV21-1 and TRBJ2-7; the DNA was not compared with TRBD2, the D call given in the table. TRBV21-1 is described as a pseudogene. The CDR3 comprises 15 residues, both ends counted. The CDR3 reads CASRKELLGEELGGS.